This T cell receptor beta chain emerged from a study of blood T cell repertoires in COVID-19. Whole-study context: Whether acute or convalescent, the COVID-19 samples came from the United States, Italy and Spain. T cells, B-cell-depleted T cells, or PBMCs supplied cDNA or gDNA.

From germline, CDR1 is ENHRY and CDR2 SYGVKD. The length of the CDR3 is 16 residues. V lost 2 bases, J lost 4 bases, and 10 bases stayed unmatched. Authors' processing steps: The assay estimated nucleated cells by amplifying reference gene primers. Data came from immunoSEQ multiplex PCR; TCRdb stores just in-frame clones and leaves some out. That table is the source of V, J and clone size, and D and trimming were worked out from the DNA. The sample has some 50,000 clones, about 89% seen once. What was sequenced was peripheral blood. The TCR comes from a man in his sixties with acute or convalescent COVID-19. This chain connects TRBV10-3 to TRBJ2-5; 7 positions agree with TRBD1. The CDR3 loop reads CAISEGTGVIVETQYF. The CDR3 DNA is TGTGCCATCAGTGAGGGTACAGGGGTAATAGTAGAGACCCAGTACTTC.